This is a list of T cell receptor beta chains from one sample in a study of radiotherapy plus CTLA-4 blockade in lung cancer. Some clones are missing from TCRdb's copy, which holds only in-frame ones; the method was immunoSEQ multiplex PCR. The sample contains more than 40,000 clones, 75% to 90% of which appear only once. The input for sequencing was peripheral blood, taken from a patient treated with radiotherapy plus ipilimumab. The origin of the receptors is a human donor with non-small cell lung cancer who had stable disease on radiotherapy plus ipilimumab. The conserved cysteine and the conserved F or W are not part of the CDR3 here.

V gene: TRBV7-3; J gene: TRBJ2-3; CDR3 protein: ASSVRGAGDTQY
V gene: TRBV15; J gene: TRBJ2-5; CDR3 protein: ATSRGTSPPETQY
V gene: TRBV11-3; J gene: TRBJ1-3; CDR3 protein: ASSLGAGGNTIY
V gene: TRBV7-2; J gene: TRBJ1-1; CDR3 protein: ASSIGQWNTEAF
V gene: TRBV4-3; J gene: TRBJ2-7; CDR3 protein: ASSQHRDKGNEQY
V gene: TRBV7-6; J gene: TRBJ1-2; CDR3 protein: ASSQGLGPNYGYT
V gene: TRBV5-6; J gene: TRBJ1-1; CDR3 protein: ASSSGTGVAEAF
V gene: TRBV5-4; J gene: TRBJ1-2; CDR3 protein: ASSLQGRSNYGYT
V gene: TRBV7-2; J gene: TRBJ2-7; CDR3 protein: ASSSGLAENGQY
V gene: TRBV6-6; J gene: TRBJ2-7; CDR3 protein: ASSTRDSSYEQY
V gene: TRBV28; J gene: TRBJ2-6; CDR3 protein: ASSSGTETGANVLT
V gene: TRBV29-1; J gene: TRBJ2-7; CDR3 protein: SVGPPGGTLYYEQY
V gene: TRBV6-6; J gene: TRBJ2-5; CDR3 protein: ASRGLAETQY
V gene: TRBV6-1; J gene: TRBJ1-4; CDR3 protein: ASSETGVGEKLF
V gene: TRBV27; J gene: TRBJ2-1; CDR3 protein: ASSLLGTSLYEQF
V gene: TRBV5-6; J gene: TRBJ2-7; CDR3 protein: ASSWGLAGSYEQY
V gene: TRBV29-1; J gene: TRBJ1-4; CDR3 protein: SAKRGQGRNEKLF
V gene: TRBV6-6; J gene: TRBJ2-7; CDR3 protein: ASSRDYSYEQY